A selection of T cell receptor beta chains follows, all from one sample in a study of identical twins. TCRdb fed the 5' RACE reads into MiXCR, producing one record per CDR3 protein. The table records some 240,000 distinct CDR3 sequences, roughly a tenth of them present only once. Source material: memory T cells sorted from blood. The source of these receptors is a man aged 45-65 years in good health. CDR3s include the opening cysteine and the closing phenylalanine or tryptophan. D genes are given only for firm matches. Clone size appears in some rows only: once, few, many, or a class for an expanded clone.

J: TRBJ1-2
V: TRBV7-2
D: -
size: -
CDR3: CASSLDWTVGGYTF
DNA: TGTGCCAGCAGCTTAGACTGGACCGTCGGGGGCTACACCTTC

J: TRBJ2-2
V: TRBV2
D: -
size: -
CDR3: CASKVDGTGELFF
DNA: TGTGCCAGCAAGGTGGACGGTACCGGGGAGCTGTTTTTT

J: TRBJ1-5
V: TRBV3-1
D: -
size: medium-sized
CDR3: CASSSGPGLNQPQHF
DNA: TGTGCCAGCAGCTCTGGGCCGGGGCTCAATCAGCCCCAGCATTTT

J: TRBJ1-6
V: TRBV10-3
D: TRBD1
size: many
CDR3: CAINNRGDNSPLHF
DNA: TGTGCCATCAATAACAGGGGCGATAATTCACCCCTCCACTTT

J: TRBJ1-5
V: TRBV2
D: -
size: few
CDR3: CASSEGWQGNQPQHF
DNA: TGTGCCAGCAGTGAAGGTTGGCAGGGGAATCAGCCCCAGCATTTT

J: TRBJ2-1
V: TRBV20-1
D: TRBD2
size: -
CDR3: CSGGGSPGNEQFF
DNA: TGCAGCGGGGGGGGGAGCCCCGGCAATGAGCAGTTCTTC

J: TRBJ2-3
V: TRBV29-1
D: -
size: many
CDR3: CSVPQIPGTDTQYF
DNA: TGCAGCGTCCCACAGATCCCGGGCACAGATACGCAGTATTTT

J: TRBJ2-7
V: TRBV20-1
D: -
size: many
CDR3: CSARVSGLIYEQYF
DNA: TGCAGTGCTAGAGTCTCCGGACTTATCTACGAGCAGTACTTC

J: TRBJ2-7
V: TRBV7-8
D: TRBD1
size: -
CDR3: CASSGQGFSHEQYF
DNA: TGTGCCAGCAGCGGACAGGGTTTTTCCCACGAGCAGTACTTC

J: TRBJ1-4
V: TRBV15
D: -
size: few
CDR3: CATSRRTANNEKLFF
DNA: TGTGCCACCAGCAGAAGGACGGCTAATAATGAAAAACTGTTTTTT

J: TRBJ1-2
V: TRBV27
D: -
size: -
CDR3: CASSLHWSNYGYTF
DNA: TGTGCCAGCAGTTTACACTGGTCCAACTATGGCTACACCTTC

J: TRBJ1-2
V: TRBV7-2
D: -
size: few
CDR3: CASSLGFAGGGYTF
DNA: TGTGCCAGCAGCTTAGGGTTTGCGGGGGGCGGCTACACCTTC

J: TRBJ1-2
V: TRBV7-2
D: TRBD1
size: -
CDR3: CASSLGQGNYYGYTF
DNA: TGTGCCAGCAGCTTAGGACAGGGCAATTACTATGGCTACACCTTC

J: TRBJ1-2
V: TRBV6-5
D: -
size: -
CDR3: CASSYASGRGYTF
DNA: TGTGCCAGCAGTTACGCCAGCGGTCGTGGCTACACCTTC

J: TRBJ2-7
V: TRBV13
D: -
size: -
CDR3: CASSRYGRGPFEQYF
DNA: TGTGCCAGCAGCAGGTACGGCAGGGGACCTTTCGAGCAGTACTTC